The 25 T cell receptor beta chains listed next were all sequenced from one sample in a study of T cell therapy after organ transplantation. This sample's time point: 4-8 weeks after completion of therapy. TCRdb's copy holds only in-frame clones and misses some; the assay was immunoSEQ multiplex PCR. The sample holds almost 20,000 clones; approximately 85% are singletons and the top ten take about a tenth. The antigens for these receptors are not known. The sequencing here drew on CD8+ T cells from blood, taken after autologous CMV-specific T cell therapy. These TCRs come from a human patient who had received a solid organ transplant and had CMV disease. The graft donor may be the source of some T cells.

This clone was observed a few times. CDR3 sequence reads: CSVGLRNLNTEAFF. CDR3 in DNA: TGCAGCGTTGGGCTCCGGAACTTGAACACTGAAGCTTTCTTT. V gene TRBV29-1 combines with J gene TRBJ1-1; D unresolved. The CDR3 is 14 amino acids. Trimming left V 4 bases short and J 0 bases short, with 12 bases between. CDR1 and CDR2 from the germline V gene are SQVTM and ANQGSEA.

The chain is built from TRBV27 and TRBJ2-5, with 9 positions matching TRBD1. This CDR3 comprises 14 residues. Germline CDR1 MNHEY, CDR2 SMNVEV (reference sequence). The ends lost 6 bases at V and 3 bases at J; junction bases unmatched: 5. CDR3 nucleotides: TGTGCCAGCAGCTTGGGACAGGGCGAAGAGACCCAGTACTTC. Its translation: CASSLGQGEETQYF.

CDR3 DNA sequence: TGTGCCAGCAGCTTAGAGGTCAGGGAGGACGAGCAGTACTTC. Protein sequence: CASSLEVREDEQYF. The chain joins TRBV11-2 to TRBJ2-7; the D gene is possibly TRBD2 (6 bases). V lost 0 bases and J 5 bases, leaving 11 bases between the germline ends. CDR3 size: 14 residues. From germline, CDR1 is SGHAT and CDR2 FQNNGV. The full variable domain, rest sourced from reference TRBV11-2 and TRBJ2-7, is EAGVAQSPRYKIIEKRQSVAFWCNPISGHATLYWYQQILGQGPKLLIQFQNNGVVDDSQLPKDRFSAERLKGVDSTLKIQPAKLEDSAVYLCASSLEVREDEQYFGPGTRLTVT.

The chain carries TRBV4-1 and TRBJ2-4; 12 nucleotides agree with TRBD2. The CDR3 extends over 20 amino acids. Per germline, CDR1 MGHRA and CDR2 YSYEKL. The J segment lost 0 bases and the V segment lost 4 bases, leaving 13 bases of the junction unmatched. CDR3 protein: CASSPGGLAGGPLAKNIQYF. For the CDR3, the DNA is TGCGCCAGCAGCCCTGGGGGGCTAGCGGGGGGGCCACTAGCCAAAAACATTCAGTACTTC.

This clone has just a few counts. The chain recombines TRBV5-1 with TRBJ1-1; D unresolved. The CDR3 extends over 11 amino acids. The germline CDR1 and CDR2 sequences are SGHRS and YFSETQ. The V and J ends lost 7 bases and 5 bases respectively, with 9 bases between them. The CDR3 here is CASPLTTEAFF. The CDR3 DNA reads TGCGCCAGCCCCCTGACAACTGAAGCTTTCTTT. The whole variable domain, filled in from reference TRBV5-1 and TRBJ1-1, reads KAGVTQTPRYLIKTRGQQVTLSCSPISGHRSVSWYQQTPGQGLQFLFEYFSETQRNKGNFPGRFSGRQFSNSRSEMNVSTLELGDSALYLCASPLTTEAFFGQGTRLTVV.

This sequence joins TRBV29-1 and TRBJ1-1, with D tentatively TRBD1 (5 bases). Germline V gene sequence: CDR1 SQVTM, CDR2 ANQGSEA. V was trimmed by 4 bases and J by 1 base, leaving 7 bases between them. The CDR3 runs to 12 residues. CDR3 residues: CSVVGGNTEAFF. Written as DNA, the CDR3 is TGCAGCGTTGTTGGGGGGAACACTGAAGCTTTCTTT.

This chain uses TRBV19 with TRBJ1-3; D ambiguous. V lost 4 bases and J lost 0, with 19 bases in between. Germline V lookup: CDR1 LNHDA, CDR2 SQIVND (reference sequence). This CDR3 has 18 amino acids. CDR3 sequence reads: CASSNWRPPIHSGNTIYF. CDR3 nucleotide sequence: TGTGCCAGTAGTAATTGGCGACCCCCGATCCACTCTGGAAACACCATATATTTT.

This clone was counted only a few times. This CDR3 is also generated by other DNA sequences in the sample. CDR3 loop: CASRQNTGELFF. CDR3 coding DNA: TGTGCCAGCAGGCAGAACACCGGGGAGCTGTTTTTT. The gene calls are TRBV6-5 and TRBJ2-2, with D unclear. CDR1 and CDR2 (germline): MNHEY, SVGAGI. Trimming stripped 6 bases from V and 1 base from J, with 3 bases between. The CDR3 covers 12 residues.

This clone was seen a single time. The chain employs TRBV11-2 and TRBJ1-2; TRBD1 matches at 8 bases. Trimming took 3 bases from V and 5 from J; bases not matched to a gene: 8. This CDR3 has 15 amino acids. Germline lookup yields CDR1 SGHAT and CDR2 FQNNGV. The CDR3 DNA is TGTGCCAGCAGCTTCGTGGGACAGGTTTTATATGGCTACACCTTC. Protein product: CASSFVGQVLYGYTF.

The CDR3 sequence is CASSATGEHGYTF. The CDR3 DNA follows: TGTGCCAGCAGCGCCACAGGGGAACATGGCTACACCTTC. The chain joins TRBV5-8 to TRBJ1-2; 7 bases fit TRBD1. Germline loops: CDR1 SGHTS, CDR2 YDEGEE. CDR3 length: 13 amino acids. The V and J ends lost 4 bases and 6 bases, in that order; junction bases with no gene match: 6.

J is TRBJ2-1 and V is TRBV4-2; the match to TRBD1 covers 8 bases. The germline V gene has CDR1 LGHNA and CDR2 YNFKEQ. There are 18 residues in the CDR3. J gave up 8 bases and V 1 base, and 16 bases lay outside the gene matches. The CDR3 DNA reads TGTGCCAGCAGCCAAGGGAACAGGGGGTATTTGTTGTGGGATGAGCAGTTCTTC. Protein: CASSQGNRGYLLWDEQFF.

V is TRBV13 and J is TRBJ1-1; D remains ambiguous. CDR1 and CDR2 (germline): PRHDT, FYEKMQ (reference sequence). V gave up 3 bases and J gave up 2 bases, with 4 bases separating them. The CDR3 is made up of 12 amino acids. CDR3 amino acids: CASSLENTEAFF. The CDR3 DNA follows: TGTGCCAGCAGCTTGGAAAACACTGAAGCTTTCTTT.

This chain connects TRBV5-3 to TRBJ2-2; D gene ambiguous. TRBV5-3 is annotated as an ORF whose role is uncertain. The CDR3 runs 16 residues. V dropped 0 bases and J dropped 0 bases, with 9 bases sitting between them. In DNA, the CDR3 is TGTGCCAGAAGCTTGGGGCCAGGTACGAACACCGGGGAGCTGTTTTTT. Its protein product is CARSLGPGTNTGELFF.

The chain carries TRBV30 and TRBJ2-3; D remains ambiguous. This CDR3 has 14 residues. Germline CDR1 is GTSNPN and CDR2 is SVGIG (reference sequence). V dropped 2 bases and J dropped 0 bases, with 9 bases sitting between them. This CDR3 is CAWSLATSTDTQYF. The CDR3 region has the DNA TGTGCCTGGAGTCTGGCAACTAGCACAGATACGCAGTATTTT.

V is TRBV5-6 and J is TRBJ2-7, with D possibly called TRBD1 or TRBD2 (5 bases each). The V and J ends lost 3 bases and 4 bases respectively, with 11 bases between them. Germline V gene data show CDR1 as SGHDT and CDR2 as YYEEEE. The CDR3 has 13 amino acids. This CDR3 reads CASSSRGGYEQYF. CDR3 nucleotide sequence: TGTGCCAGCAGCTCGCGTGGGGGTTACGAGCAGTACTTC. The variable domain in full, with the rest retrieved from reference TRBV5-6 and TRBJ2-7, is DAGVTQSPTHLIKTRGQQVTLRCSPKSGHDTVSWYQQALGQGPQFIFQYYEEEERQRGNFPDRFSGHQFPNYSSELNVNALLLGDSALYLCASSSRGGYEQYFGPGTRLTVT.

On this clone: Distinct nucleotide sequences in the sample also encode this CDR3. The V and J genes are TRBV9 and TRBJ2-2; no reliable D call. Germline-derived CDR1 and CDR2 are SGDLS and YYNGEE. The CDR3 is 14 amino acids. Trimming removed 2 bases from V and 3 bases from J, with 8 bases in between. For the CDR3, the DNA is TGTGCCAGCAGCGTTGGCACTGACACCGGGGAGCTGTTTTTT. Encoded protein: CASSVGTDTGELFF.

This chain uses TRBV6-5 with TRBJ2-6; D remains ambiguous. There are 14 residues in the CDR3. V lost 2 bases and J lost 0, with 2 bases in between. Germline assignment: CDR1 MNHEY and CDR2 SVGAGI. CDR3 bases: TGTGCCAGCAGTTACAGCTCTGGGGCCAACGTCCTGACTTTC. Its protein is CASSYSSGANVLTF.

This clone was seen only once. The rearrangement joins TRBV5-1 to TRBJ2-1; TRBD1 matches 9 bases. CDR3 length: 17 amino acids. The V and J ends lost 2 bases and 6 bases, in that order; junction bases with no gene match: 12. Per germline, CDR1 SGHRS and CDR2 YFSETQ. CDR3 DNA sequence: TGCGCCAGCAGCTTCCTTAACCGGGACAGGGCAATCAATGAGCAGTTCTTC. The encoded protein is CASSFLNRDRAINEQFF.

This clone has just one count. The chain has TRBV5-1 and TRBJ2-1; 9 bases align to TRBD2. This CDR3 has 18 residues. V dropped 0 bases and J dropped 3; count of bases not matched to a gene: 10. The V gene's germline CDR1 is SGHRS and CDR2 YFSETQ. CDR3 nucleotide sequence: TGCGCCAGCAGCTTGGAGCGTTTAGCGGGGGCCCGCTACAATGAGCAGTTCTTC. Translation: CASSLERLAGARYNEQFF.

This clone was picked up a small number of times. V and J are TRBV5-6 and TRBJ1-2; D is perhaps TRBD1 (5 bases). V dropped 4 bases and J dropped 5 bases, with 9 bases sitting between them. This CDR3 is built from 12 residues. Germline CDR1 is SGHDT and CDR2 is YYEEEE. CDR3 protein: CASSPGVYGYTF. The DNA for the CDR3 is TGTGCCAGCAGCCCGGGGGTTTATGGCTACACCTTC.

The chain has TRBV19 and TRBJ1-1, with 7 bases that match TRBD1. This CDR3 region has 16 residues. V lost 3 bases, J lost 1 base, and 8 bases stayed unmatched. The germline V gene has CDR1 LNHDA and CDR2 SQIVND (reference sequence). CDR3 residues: CASSIRLGQWNTEAFF. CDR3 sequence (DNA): TGTGCCAGTAGTATCCGACTGGGACAGTGGAACACTGAAGCTTTCTTT.

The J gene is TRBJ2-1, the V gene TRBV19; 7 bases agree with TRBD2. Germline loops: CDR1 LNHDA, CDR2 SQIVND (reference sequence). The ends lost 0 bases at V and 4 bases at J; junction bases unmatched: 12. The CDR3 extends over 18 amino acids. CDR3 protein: CASSIDATGLVSYNEQFF. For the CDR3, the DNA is TGTGCCAGTAGTATAGACGCCACCGGACTAGTTTCTTACAATGAGCAGTTCTTC.

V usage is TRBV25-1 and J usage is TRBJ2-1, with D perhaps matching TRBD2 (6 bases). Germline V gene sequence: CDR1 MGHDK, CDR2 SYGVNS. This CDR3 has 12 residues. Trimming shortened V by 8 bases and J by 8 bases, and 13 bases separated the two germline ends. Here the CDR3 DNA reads TGTGCCAGCGCCTTGGGGAGGTATGAGCAGTTCTTC. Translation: CASALGRYEQFF. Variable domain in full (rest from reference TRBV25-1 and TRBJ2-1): EADIYQTPRYLVIGTGKKITLECSQTMGHDKMYWYQQDPGMELHLIHYSYGVNSTEKGDLSSESTVSRIRTEHFPLTLESARPSHTSQYLCASALGRYEQFFGPGTRLTVL.

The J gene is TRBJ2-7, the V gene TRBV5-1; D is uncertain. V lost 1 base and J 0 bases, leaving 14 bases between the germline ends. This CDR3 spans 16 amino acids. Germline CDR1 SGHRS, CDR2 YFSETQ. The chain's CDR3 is CASSLRSRVGSYEQYF. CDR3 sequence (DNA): TGCGCCAGCAGCTTGAGGTCCAGAGTTGGCTCCTACGAGCAGTACTTC.

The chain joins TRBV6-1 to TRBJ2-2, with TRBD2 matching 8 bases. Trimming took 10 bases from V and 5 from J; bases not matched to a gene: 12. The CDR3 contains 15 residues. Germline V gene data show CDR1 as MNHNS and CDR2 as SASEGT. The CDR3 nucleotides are TGTGCCACTACGCCGGGCCTAGCGGGTACCGGGGAGCTGTTTTTT. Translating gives CATTPGLAGTGELFF.